This T cell receptor (beta chain) was recorded in a study of CXCR3-negative and CXCR3-positive naive CD8 T cells (dated by TCRdb to about 2019). About the investigation overall: In total, some 140 million TRB reads were obtained, which works out to roughly 1.5 +/- 0.3 million reads per library. The diversity and physicochemical repertoire analyses included 11 donors pooled from two independent experiments. Naive subsets from 5 or 6 donors and memory cells from 3 donors were included in the TRBV-TRBJ cluster analysis. Overall study outcomes, separate from this receptor: Similar TRBV-TRBJ usage was shown by naive CXCR3-negative and CXCR3-positive cells from the same donor, whereas distinct patterns were shown by memory cells. TRB CDR3s from CXCR3-positive naive cells showed higher hydrophobicity (lower Kidera factor 4), lower energy, and higher strength and volume indices than CXCR3-negative naive cells. Because surface CD5, which has been linked to self-reactivity in mice, was comparable between naive subsets, TCR interaction strength was also inferred from TRB CDR3 physicochemical properties. Freshly isolated PBMCs were used for most assays because CXCR3 expression partially decreased after cryopreservation. Comparably high repertoire diversity was found in both naive subsets, whereas much lower repertoire diversity was found in memory CD8+ T cells.

Sequencing was carried out with a NextSeq 550. The Human TCR Profiling Kit (MiLaboratory) was used to make UMI-labeled 5' RACE TRB cDNA libraries. The full amount of extracted RNA was used for cDNA synthesis, and the full amount of resulting cDNA was used for PCR amplification. Libraries were prepared in parallel with an identical number of PCR cycles. The original methods were these. With a minimum of two reads required per UMI, MIGEC and MiXCR pulled out about 50,000 +/- 9,200 unique UMI-labeled TRB cDNA molecules from each library. An average of around 40,000 +/- 10,000 functional in-frame TRB CDR3 nucleotide clonotypes without stop codons was found per library. After downsampling to 5000 UMI-labeled TRB molecules per sample, diversity metrics, including normalized Shannon-Wiener and Chao1, were computed in VDJtools. VDJtools computed clonotype-size-weighted physicochemical properties of the central five CDR3 residues: interaction energy, strength, volume and Kidera factor 4. Each entry corresponds to one CDR3 protein sequence from reads that TCRdb reprocessed, and DNA is not given. What appears here as the V and J calls and clone size reflects TCRdb's work, not the paper's. The sample table includes tens of thousands of distinct CDR3 sequences. The ten largest clones represent 0.9% to 1.2% of the sample.

Concerning this clonotype: No cognate antigen has been identified for it.

The CDR3 spans 16 residues, from the cysteine through the phenylalanine. No DNA sequence is on record. From a lookup of the germline V gene (reference sequence), CDR1 and CDR2 are SEHNR and FQNEAQ. Each CD8+ T cell subset was flow-sorted in triplicate, and some 310,000 cells per subset were placed directly into RLT lysis buffer. To exclude memory contaminants, naive CD8+ T cells were stringently defined as CD45RO-CCR7+CD27+CD95-. Standard density gradient centrifugation was used to isolate peripheral blood mononuclear cells from buffy coats. A FACSAria III was used to flow-sort naive CD8+ T cells into CXCR3-negative and CXCR3-positive populations. Total RNA was extracted from sorted cells with an RNeasy Mini Kit.

The material sequenced was naive CXCR3- CD8+ T cells from blood. The cell subset or site label of this sample denotes: CD45RO-CCR7+CD27+CD95- naive CD8+ T cells lacking CXCR3 (TNR3-). The sequence joins TRBV7-9 to TRBJ2-5; TCRdb gives TRBD1 as the D gene, but with no DNA this cannot be confirmed. This receptor was taken from a human donor in good health. Some clones in this sample may be carry-over from other donors' samples. The CDR3 protein sequence reads: CASSLVFTGGQETQYF.